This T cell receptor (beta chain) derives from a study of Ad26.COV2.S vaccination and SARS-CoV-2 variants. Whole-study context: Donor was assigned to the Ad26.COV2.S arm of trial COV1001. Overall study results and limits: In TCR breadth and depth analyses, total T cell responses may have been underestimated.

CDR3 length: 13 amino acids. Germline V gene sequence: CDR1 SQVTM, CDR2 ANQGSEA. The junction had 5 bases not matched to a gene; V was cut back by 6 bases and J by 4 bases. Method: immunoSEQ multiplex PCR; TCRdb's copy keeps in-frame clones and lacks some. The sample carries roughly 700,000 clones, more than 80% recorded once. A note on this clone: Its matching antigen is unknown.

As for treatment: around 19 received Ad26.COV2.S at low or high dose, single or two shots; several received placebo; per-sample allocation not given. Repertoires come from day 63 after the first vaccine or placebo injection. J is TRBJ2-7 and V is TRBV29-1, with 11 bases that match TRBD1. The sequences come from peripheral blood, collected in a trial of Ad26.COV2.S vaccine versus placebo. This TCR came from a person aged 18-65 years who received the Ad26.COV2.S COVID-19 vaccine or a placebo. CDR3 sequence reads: CSVQGQGGYEQYF. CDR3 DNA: TGCAGCGTCCAGGGACAGGGGGGTTACGAGCAGTACTTC.